The 20 T cell receptor beta chains listed next were all sequenced from one sample in a study of regulatory T cells in long-lasting Graves disease. Time point defined: persistent/refractory GD, antithyroid drugs over 5 years with positive TRAb. Making the TCR library involved RNA that had been extracted from PBMCs. Library construction for TCR beta used iRepertoire HTBI primers and Arm-PCR of CDR3 regions. Each CDR3 protein gets one entry after TCRdb re-called the multiplex PCR reads with MiXCR. The sample lists about 310,000 distinct CDR3 sequences, around 20% occurring once. The starting material was peripheral blood mononuclear cells (PBMCs), obtained when the disease was refractory, from a patient treated with antithyroid drugs. These receptors all come from a female donor with Graves disease.

The genes are TRBV6-1 and TRBJ1-2; TRBD1 might be the D (5 bases). In germline, CDR1 is MNHNS, CDR2 SASEGT. V was trimmed by 6 bases and J by 3 bases, leaving 17 bases between them. This CDR3 is built from 15 residues. The CDR3 region is CASREELGPDYGYTF. DNA for the CDR3: TGTGCCAGCAGAGAGGAACTGGGACCTGACTATGGCTACACCTTC.

This chain links TRBV5-1 with TRBJ1-2; TRBD1 might be the D (5 bases). Germline V gene sequence: CDR1 SGHRS, CDR2 YFSETQ. The CDR3 totals 14 residues. V lost 0 bases to trimming and J lost 9 bases, with 15 bases between them. CDR3 nucleotides: TGCGCCAGCAGCTTGGAGCAGGGAGGTAGACGCTACACCTTC. It is translated as CASSLEQGGRRYTF.

The V call is TRBV7-2, the J call TRBJ1-5; D is uncertain. This CDR3 comprises 14 residues. Trimming cost V 2 bases and J 1 base, with 6 bases left between them. CDR1 SGHTA and CDR2 FQGNSA come from the germline V gene. The CDR3 DNA sequence: TGTGCCAGCAGCTTACAAGACAGCAATCAGCCCCAGCATTTT. Its protein product is CASSLQDSNQPQHF.

This sequence joins TRBV12-5 and TRBJ2-5, with TRBD1 identical over 10 bases. CDR1 and CDR2 from the germline V gene are LGHNT and FRNRAP. V lost 5 bases to trimming and J lost 5 bases; unmatched junction nucleotides: 2. The CDR3 contains 13 residues. CDR3 sequence: CASGTGQGETQYF. The CDR3 nucleotides are TGTGCTAGTGGTACGGGACAGGGGGAGACCCAGTACTTC. Supplemented by reference TRBV12-5 and TRBJ2-5, the full variable domain reads DARVTQTPRHKVTEMGQEVTMRCQPILGHNTVFWYRQTMMQGLELLAYFRNRAPLDDSGMPKDRFSAEMPDATLATLKIQPSEPRDSAVYFCASGTGQGETQYFGPGTRLLVL.

J is TRBJ2-3 and V is TRBV28, with D possibly being TRBD1 (6 bases). Trimming took off 6 bases at V and 2 bases at J, with 15 bases between the two ends. The V gene's germline CDR1 is MDHEN and CDR2 SYDVKM. The CDR3 totals 15 residues. The CDR3 is CASSPQGPSTDTQYF. CDR3 nucleotide sequence: TGTGCCAGCAGCCCGCAGGGGCCCTCCACAGATACGCAGTATTTT.

This clonotype appeared a few times. The chain is built from TRBV28 and TRBJ2-3; D unclear. The CDR3 totals 17 residues. Deletions cut 6 bases from V and 2 bases from J, with 21 bases between. CDR1 and CDR2 from the germline V gene are MDHEN and SYDVKM. For the CDR3, the DNA is TGTGCCAGCAGCCCCCTAACGGGTGTTGGGTACACAGATACGCAGTATTTT. As protein: CASSPLTGVGYTDTQYF.

The chain combines TRBV14 with TRBJ2-7, with TRBD2 identical over 10 bases. V shed 5 bases and J 6 bases; nucleotides not matched to a gene: 7. This CDR3 spans 14 amino acids. CDR1 is SGHDN and CDR2 is FVKESK in the germline V gene. In DNA, the CDR3 is TGTGCCAGCAGCGAGTCTAGCGGGAGACTCGAGCAGTACTTC. Its translation: CASSESSGRLEQYF.

The J gene is TRBJ2-7, the V gene TRBV10-3, with TRBD1 matching 12 bases. V dropped 6 bases and J dropped 5; count of bases not matched to a gene: 5. Germline assignment: CDR1 ENHRY and CDR2 SYGVKD. There are 14 residues in the CDR3. CDR3: CAIRQGQGADEQYF. DNA of the CDR3: TGTGCCATCAGACAGGGACAGGGGGCTGACGAGCAGTACTTC.

This clonotype was seen a few times. The CDR3 loop reads CASRGWGTSGSGADTQYF. CDR3 coding DNA: TGTGCCAGCAGAGGTTGGGGGACTAGCGGGAGCGGAGCAGATACGCAGTATTTT. The rearrangement links TRBV12-3 or TRBV12-4 to TRBJ2-3; 14 bases line up with TRBD2. The CDR3 sequence is 18 residues long. V lost 6 bases and J lost 4; bases outside the gene matches: 12.

For this clonotype: The limits of the CDR3 on the DNA are not certain, so only TCRdb's listed CDR3 is given. The chain uses TRBV6-9 and TRBJ2-5. The CDR3 is 13 amino acids in total, end residues counted. Germline lookup yields CDR1 MNHGY and CDR2 SVAAGI. CDR3 residues: CASSSSGKETQYF.

This clonotype was recorded many times. The gene calls are TRBV28 and TRBJ2-5, with D maybe TRBD2 (6 bases). This CDR3 is 18 amino acids long. Germline lookup yields CDR1 MDHEN and CDR2 SYDVKM. With 8 bases removed from V and 2 bases from J, the gap between germline ends came to 27 bases. CDR3 coding DNA: TGTGCCAGCGGGGGACCCAGGCGGAGGGAACTCAAACAAGAGACCCAGTACTTC. Protein: CASGGPRRRELKQETQYF.

The rearrangement links TRBV12-3 or TRBV12-4 to TRBJ2-3; TRBD2 matches 15 bases. The CDR3 is 18 amino acids. V gave up 3 bases and J gave up 8 bases; unmatched junction bases: 12. CDR3 nucleotide sequence: TGTGCCAGCAGTTTCAAGCTCCCGGGACTAGCGGGAGGAGGTACGCAGTATTTT. It yields the protein CASSFKLPGLAGGGTQYF.

This clonotype appeared many times. V gene TRBV2 combines with J gene TRBJ2-2, with D perhaps matching TRBD1 (5 bases). V was clipped by 6 bases and J by 8 bases, with 10 bases between them. CDR1 SNHLY and CDR2 FYNNEI come from the germline V gene. The CDR3 length is 12 residues. The CDR3 protein is CASRGVAGELFF. Here the CDR3 DNA reads TGTGCCAGCAGAGGGGTAGCTGGGGAGCTGTTTTTT.

J is TRBJ2-7 and V is TRBV5-6, with D unclear. The V gene lost 1 base and the J gene lost 1 base, with 9 bases spanning the gap. The CDR3 contains 14 residues. Germline CDR1 reads SGHDT; CDR2 reads YYEEEE. The CDR3 is CASSLNGFSYEQYF. In DNA, the CDR3 is TGTGCCAGCAGCTTGAATGGGTTTTCCTACGAGCAGTACTTC. Looking up the rest from reference TRBV5-6 and TRBJ2-7 gives the full variable domain: DAGVTQSPTHLIKTRGQQVTLRCSPKSGHDTVSWYQQALGQGPQFIFQYYEEEERQRGNFPDRFSGHQFPNYSSELNVNALLLGDSALYLCASSLNGFSYEQYFGPGTRLTVT.

In its sample, this clonotype was seen many times. This chain uses TRBV7-2 with TRBJ2-5; tentative D call: TRBD1 (6 bases). Germline V gives CDR1 SGHTA, CDR2 FQGNSA. The CDR3 contains 15 residues. V dropped 0 bases and J dropped 2 bases, with 10 bases sitting between them. The CDR3 loop reads CASSLANRAQETQYF. CDR3 nucleotide sequence: TGTGCCAGCAGCTTAGCCAACAGGGCACAAGAGACCCAGTACTTC.

This clonotype was counted many times. The chain is built from TRBV28 and TRBJ1-5; D is uncertain. CDR3 size: 16 residues. V shed 3 bases and J shed 2 bases, with 14 bases lying between them. Germline values: CDR1 MDHEN, CDR2 SYDVKM. The CDR3 reads CASSFTGGGGNQPQHF. The CDR3 bases are TGTGCCAGCAGTTTTACGGGTGGAGGAGGCAATCAGCCCCAGCATTTT.

This clonotype was recorded many times. This chain connects TRBV28 to TRBJ2-7, with a possible D match to TRBD2 (5 bases). V lost 4 bases and J lost 3, with 13 bases in between. Germline CDR1 reads MDHEN; CDR2 reads SYDVKM. There are 14 residues in the CDR3. In DNA, the CDR3 is TGTGCCAGCAGTTATACGGGTGGAGGCTACGAGCAGTACTTC. This codes for CASSYTGGGYEQYF.

Many counts were recorded for this clonotype. The chain recombines TRBV27 with TRBJ2-5; D could derive from TRBD1 or TRBD2 (6 bases each). V lost 5 bases to trimming and J lost 5 bases, with 15 bases between them. Germline V gives CDR1 MNHEY, CDR2 SMNVEV (reference sequence). There are 14 residues in the CDR3. The CDR3 spells CASSPIGGLETQYF. In DNA form, the CDR3 reads TGTGCCAGCAGTCCCATAGGGGGGTTGGAGACCCAGTACTTC.

The rearrangement uses TRBV3-1 and TRBJ1-2; 7 positions agree with TRBD1. The V and J ends lost 2 bases and 5 bases, in that order; junction bases with no gene match: 5. Germline V gives CDR1 LGHDT, CDR2 YNNKEL (reference sequence). This CDR3 region has 14 residues. The CDR3 nucleotides are TGTGCCAGCAGCCAATATGGGACAGCTTATGGCTACACCTTC. It is translated as CASSQYGTAYGYTF. Based on the CDR3 plus reference TRBV3-1 and TRBJ1-2, the full variable domain is DTAVSQTPKYLVTQMGNDKSIKCEQNLGHDTMYWYKQDSKKFLKIMFSYNNKELIINETVPNRFSPKSPDKAHLNLHINSLELGDSAVYFCASSQYGTAYGYTFGSGTRLTVV.

The chain has TRBV10-3 and TRBJ2-4; D unresolved. The CDR3 extends over 15 amino acids. CDR1 ENHRY and CDR2 SYGVKD come from the germline V gene. The germline V and J ends were trimmed by 0 bases and 1 base, with 7 bases remaining between them. CDR3 residues: CAISESGIAKNIQYF. The CDR3 bases are TGTGCCATCAGTGAGTCAGGAATTGCCAAAAACATTCAGTACTTC.